This T cell receptor (beta chain) was retrieved from a study of regulatory T cells in long-lasting Graves disease (TCRdb year 2021). Study-wide context: Antithyroid drugs had been taken for less than 3 months by newly diagnosed Graves' disease patients. Patients with persistent Graves' disease were compared with patients with newly diagnosed Graves' disease using TCR sequencing and RNA sequencing of peripheral blood. The study was conducted in China and was registered as a clinical trial. TCR sequencing covered roughly 13 persistent and about 20 newly diagnosed Graves' disease patients, some 33 samples in total. On the study overall, not on this receptor specifically: Only the TCR beta chain was sequenced and analyzed. More public clonotypes were shared among persistent patients (approximately 3,000) than among newly diagnosed patients (approximately 930). Persistent Graves' disease patients showed lower TCR Shannon entropy and fewer highly expanded clones than newly diagnosed patients, suggesting clonal expansion. Peripheral blood alone was examined, since thyroid tissue, which constituted the primary lesion, could not be accessed. Persistent disease showed preferential use of TRBV28, TRBJ1-2 and TRBJ2-5, whereas newly diagnosed disease favored TRBV20-1 and TRBJ2-1. The authors noted that the small sample size was a limitation that may lower accuracy.

The CDR3 contains 14 residues, cysteine and phenylalanine counted. Only CDR3 DNA remains: 42 bases, in frame from the first base. CDR1 and CDR2 are read off the germline V gene as SGHTA and FQGNSA. V is pared back by 1 base and J by 3 bases, with 10 bases lying between the germline termini. Taken with the paper, the label for time point translates to: newly diagnosed GD, antithyroid drugs for less than 3 months. RNA was extracted from PBMCs in TRIzol for both TCR sequencing and RNA sequencing. Graves' disease was diagnosed according to American Thyroid Association guidelines. Recruitment of patients was carried out at an endocrinology department in Xi'an, China. Each patient gave about 10 milliliters of peripheral blood, collected in an EDTA anticoagulant tube. Ficoll Paque Plus density gradient separation was used to isolate PBMCs, and no additional T cell sorting was done. RNA quality was checked with an Agilent 2100 Bioanalyzer and agarose gel, and concentration with a NanoDrop 2000.

This clonotype occurred many times. What this receptor recognizes is not known. No much larger clone exists at a distance of one base, and base qualities are not known. Library preparation was by multiplex PCR. The sequencing machine was an Illumina HiSeq 4000. iRepertoire HTBI primers and Arm-PCR amplification of CDR3 regions were used to construct TCR beta libraries. Before sequencing, the PCR products underwent gel purification. In the source study's methods: Gene usage analysis of CDR3 amino acid clonotypes used the 62 TRBV and 14 to 15 TRBJ segments found across samples. COPE and FqMerger were used to merge the filtered high-quality paired reads into contigs. Contigs were aligned with BLAST to IMGT TRBV, TRBD and TRBJ reference genes, and CDR3 was defined per IMGT. Highly expanded clones were defined as clonotypes with a frequency above 0.1%. Repertoire diversity was measured by Shannon entropy, and V-J evenness by the Gini coefficient. A clonotype found in more than one individual was treated as public. The raw public reads went through TCRdb reprocessing: fastp at Q25, MiXCR clone calling, in-frame beta chains kept. Rows are combined by CDR3 protein, so each entry shows the most common genes and DNA. These V and J calls originate from TCRdb's pipeline instead of the authors' own analysis. A total of 520,000 or so distinct CDR3 sequences appear in this sample, about 11% of them only once. The ten largest make up 8.9% of the sample.

The same sample was also used in a study of T cells in Graves' hyperthyroidism and ophthalmopathy. Per the second study: Stable Graves' hyperthyroidism was defined as the absence of progression to ophthalmopathy over 18 months of follow-up. Hyperthyroidism patients were aged 18 to 65 years and newly diagnosed, with disease duration of less than 2 months. Exclusion was applied to patients with uncontrolled infections, other autoimmune diseases, pregnancy or lactation. Diagnoses relied on clinical symptoms, serum thyroxine and TRAb, thyroid ultrasound and orbital computed tomography. A first-round RT-PCR of the TCR CDR3 used the HTBI primer set with the Qiagen OneStep RT-PCR kit. Blood samples also contained most of the expanded thyroid clonotypes (frequency above 0.001), which suggests that blood repertoires may reflect thyroid immune responses. A model built on a 13 V-J signature distinguished ophthalmopathy from stable hyperthyroidism, reaching roughly 88% sensitivity and under 84% specificity in cross-validation and 80%/75% in testing. In validation, the model predicted progression to ophthalmopathy with approximately 70% sensitivity and over 72% specificity, a median of 6.5 months before onset. TCR V-J signatures able to tell the groups apart were searched for in a discovery cohort of 90 to 100 patients, of whom 43 had Graves' ophthalmopathy and under 65 had stable Graves' hyperthyroidism. An independent validation cohort of around 19 hyperthyroidism patients and approximately 15 patients who later progressed to ophthalmopathy tested prospective prediction of ophthalmopathy. The approximately 100 discovery patients were randomly split 7:3 into training and test sets. In several Graves' hyperthyroidism patients, the study also compared T-cell repertoires from thyroid tissue with T-cell repertoires from blood. Following sampling, methimazole starting at 30 mg daily was given to hyperthyroidism patients, and high-dose intravenous methylprednisolone was given to ophthalmopathy patients. The libraries were constructed in a second round of multiplex PCR and then size-selected and purified. Paired-end sequencing of the libraries was performed with 100 bp reads on an Illumina HiSeq2000. Raw data were processed with SOAPnuke, discarding reads with adapters, uncalled bases, mean Phred below 15, or no exact constant-primer or identifier match. High-quality paired reads were merged with COPE v1.2.5, and unique nucleotide sequences were defined as clonotypes. Clonotypes were aligned to IMGT TRBV, TRBD and TRBJ reference segments using MiTCR v1.1. The analysis was restricted to V-J combinations with a frequency above 0.0001, which together covered 99% to 99.2% of the repertoires. A TCS score was defined as the ratio between F50 (clonal expansion) and ExV (chaos), using BLOSUM62-based TCRdist between CDR3 peptides within each V-J. Welch's t-statistics and random forest reduced fewer than 550 V-J features to 13, which were used in a naive Bayes classifier (R e1071). No statistical method was used to fix the sample size in advance, and group allocation was not hidden from the investigators. The paper reports TCR Vbeta CDR3 sequencing of over 120 peripheral blood samples: 40 to 45 ophthalmopathy, 70 to 85 hyperthyroidism and around 17 progressor patients.

The chain is made from TRBV7-2 and TRBJ2-7; the D segment could be TRBD1, given 5 matching bases. This sample comprised peripheral blood mononuclear cells (PBMCs), obtained at new diagnosis, from a patient treated with antithyroid drugs. The origin of this receptor is a woman in her thirties with Graves disease. Donor details come from another sample of the same person, matched by shared clones. The CDR3 protein sequence reads: CASSLDRSDYEQYF. The base sequence is TGTGCCAGCAGCTTAGACAGGTCGGACTACGAGCAGTACTTC.